The 9 T cell receptor beta chains given below trace back to one sample, sequenced in a study of T cell repertoires in cytomegalovirus infection. TCRdb called the reads again in MiXCR, with one record for every CDR3 protein. The table includes over 150,000 distinct CDR3 sequences, roughly 17% detected once. Sequencing was done on a sample of CD8+ T cells from PBMCs. The receptors come from a human donor in good health (CMV status not recorded). Some clones in this sample may be carry-over from other donors' samples.

This clonotype occurred a few times. The chain combines TRBV20-1 with TRBJ2-2, with 13 bases matching TRBD2. CDR3 length equals 18 residues. The germline V gene encodes CDR1 DFQATT and CDR2 SNEGSKA (reference sequence). Losses at the gene ends were 0 bases for V and 5 bases for J; bases not matched to a gene: 9. The CDR3 DNA follows: TGCAGTGCTAGAGATGGCACTAGCGGGGGGGCTTTAACCGGGGAGCTGTTTTTT. This gives the protein CSARDGTSGGALTGELFF.

This clonotype was seen a few times. V and J are TRBV28 and TRBJ2-1; D may correspond to TRBD1 or TRBD2 (5 bases each). V was clipped by 3 bases and J by 13 bases, with 19 bases between them. This CDR3 is built from 14 residues. CDR1 and CDR2 (germline): MDHEN, SYDVKM. In DNA form, the CDR3 reads TGTGCCAGCAGTTTCGGGACCGGCCCCGGGCTTCAGTTCTTC. It translates to CASSFGTGPGLQFF.

The chain is built from TRBV15 and TRBJ2-6; no clear D gene. The germline V gene has CDR1 LNHNV and CDR2 YYDKDF (reference sequence). Trimming removed 5 bases at V and 0 bases at J, with 8 bases between. This CDR3 is built from 15 residues. CDR3 sequence: CATSPDTSGANVLTF. The CDR3 DNA reads as TGTGCCACCAGCCCCGACACCTCTGGGGCCAACGTCCTGACTTTC.

This clonotype was counted a few times. Here the CDR3 reads CSARDLSSGANVLTF. CDR3 DNA sequence: TGCAGTGCTAGAGATCTCTCCTCTGGGGCCAACGTCCTGACTTTC. The chain recombines TRBV20-1 with TRBJ2-6; D remains unclear. The V gene lost 0 bases and the J gene lost 0 bases, with 6 bases spanning the gap. The CDR3 runs to 15 residues. Germline V gene sequence: CDR1 DFQATT, CDR2 SNEGSKA (reference sequence).

This clonotype was found many times. This chain joins TRBV7-6 and TRBJ2-1; the D is unclear. This CDR3 has 12 residues. The germline V gene encodes CDR1 SGHVS and CDR2 FNYEAQ. V lost 0 bases and J lost 6, with 3 bases in between. The CDR3 coding sequence is TGTGCCAGCAGCTTAGCTTCCAATGAGCAGTTCTTC. Amino acids: CASSLASNEQFF. Full variable domain (rest looked up from reference TRBV7-6 and TRBJ2-1): GAGVSQSPRYKVTKRGQDVALRCDPISGHVSLYWYRQALGQGPEFLTYFNYEAQQDKSGLPNDRFSAERPEGSISTLTIQRTEQRDSAMYRCASSLASNEQFFGPGTRLTVL.

This clonotype showed up just a few times. The chain recombines TRBV2 with TRBJ2-7; TRBD1 matches 8 bases. V was pared by 6 bases and J by 7 bases, with 11 bases of the junction left unmatched. CDR3 length: 14 residues. Germline V lookup: CDR1 SNHLY, CDR2 FYNNEI. CDR3: CASSTGTGTLEQYF. CDR3 DNA: TGTGCCAGCAGCACCGGGACAGGAACCCTTGAGCAGTACTTC.

The chain combines TRBV15 with TRBJ1-5; D gene ambiguous. Germline CDR1 LNHNV, CDR2 YYDKDF (reference sequence). This CDR3 has 15 residues. The V end lost 8 bases, the J end lost 1 base, and 15 bases lay between the germline ends. CDR3 sequence: CATGVGSGSNQPQHF. CDR3 nucleotide sequence: TGTGCCACCGGGGTGGGATCGGGGAGCAATCAGCCCCAGCATTTT.

This clonotype has a count of ten or more. V gene TRBV7-2 combines with J gene TRBJ1-6; unclear D gene. Per the germline V gene, CDR1 is SGHTA and CDR2 is FQGNSA. V was trimmed by 0 bases and J by 0 bases, leaving 9 bases between them. The CDR3 covers 17 residues. CDR3: CASSLALGYSYNSPLHF. The CDR3 coding sequence is TGTGCCAGCAGCTTAGCGCTAGGCTACTCCTATAATTCACCCCTCCACTTT.

This chain joins TRBV28 and TRBJ1-2; possibly TRBD1 for D (5 bases). Trimming cost V 4 bases and J 2 bases, with 17 bases left between them. Germline V gene lookup returns CDR1 MDHEN and CDR2 SYDVKM. The CDR3 has 16 residues. The CDR3 DNA sequence: TGTGCCAGCAGTTCGCGGTGGGGGGAGATCAACTATGGCTACACCTTC. It encodes CASSSRWGEINYGYTF.